This T cell receptor (beta chain) was recorded in a study of OX40 agonist ivuxolimab in advanced cancers. Using immunoSEQ multiplex PCR, the repertoire was profiled, and TCRdb retains in-frame clones only, with some absent. The sample holds about 83,000 clones, 92% seen once. Deletions cut 5 bases from V and 4 bases from J, with 17 bases between. Per the germline V gene, CDR1 is KGHSH and CDR2 is LQKENI. This CDR3 has 15 amino acids. The clonotype comes from an adult with an advanced solid tumor such as melanoma, head and neck, liver or kidney cancer. The V gene is TRBV18, the J gene TRBJ1-1; D gene uncertain. This specimen was CD4+ or CD8+ T cells sorted from blood, taken in a trial of the OX40 agonist ivuxolimab. The CDR3 reads CASSSSRGEFTEAFF. In DNA, the CDR3 is TGTGCCAGCTCAAGCTCGCGCGGGGAATTCACTGAAGCTTTCTTT.